This T cell receptor (beta chain) derives from a study of blood T cells in healthy people across ages. This clonotype was recorded at least ten times. Its matching antigen is unknown. For the second PCR, which ran for about 6 to 12 cycles, a sample-barcoded 5' primer and a J-beta primer mix were used. Via MiXCR, TCRdb re-called the 5' RACE reads, giving one row per CDR3 protein. The data hold some 790,000 distinct CDR3 sequences, with around 28% observed a single time. V trimming: 2 bases; J trimming: 2 bases; junction bases outside the gene matches: 23. The CDR3 totals 22 residues. Germline V gene data show CDR1 as KGHDR and CDR2 as SFDVKD. The study, taken as a whole, reports: Older individuals had lower TCR beta diversity per million T cells (the decline was roughly linear).

The chain employs TRBV24-1 and TRBJ2-3, with 8 bases fitting TRBD1. Material for sequencing was blood. This TCR came from a woman of 80 years or more in good health. This chain's CDR3 is CATSDSYFKGQGSIYYTDTQYF. In DNA form, the CDR3 reads TGTGCCACCAGTGATTCATACTTCAAAGGACAGGGCTCCATTTATTACACAGATACGCAGTATTTT.